In this sample, the clone carrying this T cell receptor beta chain turned up once. The target antigen is unknown. Patients with a history of autoimmune disease or on systemic immunosuppression were excluded. The record originates from a study of OX40 agonist ivuxolimab in advanced cancers. Study-wide results and caveats: Normalized T-cell clonal expansion was also low in a subset of nonresponders.

The CDR3 spans 12 residues. The germline V and J ends were trimmed by 0 bases and 6 bases, with 4 bases remaining between them. Germline CDR1 reads SGHTA; CDR2 reads FQGNSA. Using immunoSEQ multiplex PCR, the repertoire was profiled, and TCRdb retains in-frame clones only, with some absent. This table holds more than 75,000 clones, roughly nine tenths found once. Sequencing was performed on CD4+ or CD8+ T cells sorted from blood, taken in a trial of the OX40 agonist ivuxolimab. The gene calls are TRBV7-2 and TRBJ2-3; D unresolved. The receptor's source is an adult with an advanced solid tumor such as melanoma, head and neck, liver or kidney cancer. The CDR3 reads CASSLAFDTQYF. The CDR3 nucleotides read TGTGCCAGCAGCTTAGCGTTCGATACGCAGTATTTT.